This entry describes one T cell receptor (beta chain). Antigen: not known. Noted treatment: roughly 20 received Ad26.COV2.S at low or high dose, single or two shots; roughly five received placebo; per-sample allocation not given. Samples analyzed were those drawn on day 63 after the first vaccine or placebo injection. Cohort 1b enrolled adults aged 18-55 years in Boston. These data come from a study of Ad26.COV2.S vaccination and SARS-CoV-2 variants. In the study overall: Ad26.COV2.S was injected intramuscularly once or twice, 56 days apart.

V trimming: 3 bases; J trimming: 7 bases; junction bases outside the gene matches: 4. Germline V gene sequence: CDR1 SGHDT, CDR2 YYEEEE. CDR3 size: 13 residues. General study findings and limits: Ad26.COV2.S recipients had broader spike-specific TCRs (P = 0.0014). Participants given vaccine showed non-spike TCR breadth similar to that of placebo recipients.

Measured with immunoSEQ multiplex PCR; TCRdb has only the in-frame clones, and not every one. Of 250,000 or so clones in the sample, 87% were seen once. The TCR sequence derives from a person between 18 and 59 years old who received the Ad26.COV2.S COVID-19 vaccine or a placebo. The chain couples TRBV5-6 to TRBJ1-3, with 7 bases that match TRBD1. The sample consisted of peripheral blood, taken in a trial of Ad26.COV2.S vaccine versus placebo. Written as DNA, the CDR3 is TGTGCCAGCAGCTGGGGACAGTCGAACACCATATATTTT. It encodes CASSWGQSNTIYF.